This T cell receptor (beta chain) came from a study of T cell responses to AZD1222 COVID-19 vaccine. Trimming cost V 7 bases and J 0 bases; bases outside gene matches: 7. The length of the CDR3 is 15 residues. In germline, CDR1 is LGHDT, CDR2 YNNKEL (reference sequence). Method: immunoSEQ multiplex PCR; TCRdb's copy keeps in-frame clones and lacks some. The table has around 87,000 clones, approximately 91% seen once. This receptor was taken from an adult in good health. The material sequenced was peripheral blood, taken on day 0 of AZD1222 vaccination. The chain joins TRBV3-1 (or the pseudogene TRBV3-2) to TRBJ1-2, with 8 positions matching TRBD1. As DNA, the CDR3 is TGTGCCAGCACCCTAAACAGGGGGGCTAACTATGGCTACACCTTC. Protein sequence: CASTLNRGANYGYTF.